This T cell receptor (beta chain) was sequenced during a study of cytomegalovirus exposure and HLA in healthy donors (dated by TCRdb to about 2017). Context from the whole study: An earlier analysis of some 500 of the donors reported about 250 Gb of sequence data and some 100 million unique TCR beta sequences from about 179 million T cells. Among 300 to 450 genotyped donors of the cohort, an average of about 240,000 unique TCR beta nucleotide sequences were sequenced per donor, about a sixth of them non-productive. An early release covering about 600 HLA-typed donors comprised about 300 gigabases of sequencing data and roughly 86 million unique TCR sequences. Genome-wide SNP genotypes for about three fifths of the roughly 670 donors were used in a later genetic analysis, which treated that subset as a discovery cohort. Using immunosequencing, the study profiled T cell repertoires from some 670 subjects and related those repertoires to cytomegalovirus serostatus. The later analysis used no new phenotypic data to find candidate immune exposures, relying instead on TCR beta sequences and their occurrence across donors. Roughly five DR-DQ haplotypes were handled as single units for association and clustering, since linkage in the cohort was strong. Donor age, sex, ethnicity and CMV serostatus were compiled together with the repertoire data. To predict cytomegalovirus infection status, the study combined high-throughput TCR immunosequencing, statistical association of individual TCRs with disease status, and machine learning. In a later analysis, previously published TCR beta repertoires from 550 to 750 donors were re-analyzed and high-resolution HLA genotyping was added so that TCR occurrence patterns could be studied. Every repertoire in the discovery cohort had been generated on one and the same sequencing platform. Among the roughly 390 genotyped donors, approximately 76% belonged to the genetic ancestry cluster associated with self-reported Caucasian donors. The study aimed to test whether cataloging public T cell receptors could reveal signatures of past pathogen exposure. Class I and class II HLA loci were covered by the typing at four-digit resolution. Besides the first cohort of 666 subjects, a separate validation cohort made up of roughly 130 different subjects was used. The number of donors typed differed by locus, with about 629-630 for A, B, C, DRB1 and DQB1, 522 for DQA1, 600 to 610 for DPA1, and roughly 450 for DPB1. An earlier analysis of some 500 of the donors applied high-throughput TCR beta sequencing to assess whether each TCR beta V gene segment acted as functional or pseudogenic.

The cohort comprised more than 550 healthy bone marrow donors. At the time of sampling, all cohort members were nominally healthy, though unrecorded immune exposures were likely present. The donor was CMV seronegative and belonged to the group of roughly 330 seronegative cohort members. A peripheral blood sample was provided by each donor, and peripheral blood mononuclear cells were used for TCR beta sequencing. Genomic DNA extraction from the blood cell samples was performed with the Qiagen DNeasy Blood Extraction Kit. What the research found in general, with its limitations: In a later analysis, the rate of TCR association differed among HLA loci, with DRB1 alleles having the most associated TCRs and HLA-C alleles having the fewest. In vitro tests confirmed that a few of the cytomegalovirus-associated TCR beta chains recognize cytomegalovirus antigens. Broadly in line with IMGT annotations, most TCR beta V segments showed up in productive rearrangements about 87% or about 30% of the time in an earlier analysis of approximately 640 of the donors. Immune exposure information for the cohort was limited to CMV serostatus. V-gene and J-gene trimming of TCR beta chains was associated with a missense DCLRE1C variant in a later genetic analysis, and the association was replicated in an independent cohort. Because some donors lacked HLA typing at each locus, the association tests relied only on the typed subset. The authors suggested that the approach could potentially be extended to other disease states and immunological phenotypes. Several of the top co-occurrence clusters appeared to be linked to parvovirus B19, influenza, CMV and Epstein-Barr virus, according to a later analysis. Correlated functional status among segregating V segments might be attributable to linkage disequilibrium, but an unknown experimental factor could not be ruled out. According to a later analysis, most CMV-associated TCR beta chains appeared to be HLA-restricted, and the HLA associations seemed to be driven largely by CMV exposure. A total of around 150 TCR beta chains were listed by the study as associated with cytomegalovirus. While some public TCRs were present in many individuals, most TCR sequences turned up only very rarely across donors. Because the 87-base-pair reads could not distinguish some IMGT-functional V segments, including TRBV6-2 and TRBV6-3, those segments were excluded. Only TCR beta chains were sequenced in this cohort, and the absence of alpha or paired-chain data limited detectable features. In a later genetic analysis, fewer N-insertions in productive TCRs were reported among donors in an Asian-associated ancestry cluster than the 666-donor mean. Strong co-occurrence of HLA alleles, especially DR and DQ, made assigning TCR associations to individual alleles difficult. Compared with equally common non-associated chains, HLA-associated TCR beta chains in a later analysis were more clonally expanded and had lower generation probabilities. A cluster of highly shared sequence variants was judged likely to be a technical artifact of the sequencing pipeline. Presence/absence analyses assumed roughly uniform sequencing depth across donors, an assumption that may not hold. The classifier was reported to diagnose cytomegalovirus status with high specificity and sensitivity in both the original and validation cohorts. In a later analysis, 16,951 TCR beta sequences were associated with specific HLA alleles at a false discovery rate of 0.05. Because counts were too low, some 17 rarely observed V segments, including chromosome 9 orphons, were left out of the earlier analysis of a few hundred of the donors. A further reported finding was that TCR beta sequences accurately predicted the HLA-A and HLA-B alleles for most subjects in the first cohort.

From a lookup of the germline V gene, CDR1 and CDR2 are SGHTA and FQGNSA. Counted from cysteine to phenylalanine, this CDR3 has 16 amino acids. Of all the DNA, just the CDR3 is kept, 48 bases in frame from base 1. V is shortened by 1 base, J by 1 base, and the region joining them spans 13 bases. There are a few counts of this clone. There is no known antigen for this receptor. Per-base qualities were not stored, and no clone one base away is much larger. The library relied on the immunoSEQ multiplex PCR assay. For the multiplex PCR, a mixture combining 60 forward primers for TCR Vbeta segments and 13 reverse primers for TCR Jbeta segments was used. A multiplex PCR assay on genomic DNA amplified the CDR3 region of rearranged TCR beta genes. On the Illumina HiSeq System, the amplified TCR beta libraries were sequenced as 87-base-pair reads. The paper's processing steps were these. Across the 500 to 750 repertoires, a later analysis counted some 81 million unique TCR beta chains, roughly 11 million of which were shared by at least two donors. To remove PCR and sequencing errors, raw reads were error-corrected and collapsed into unique sequences using a nearest-neighbor algorithm that merged closely related sequences. Alignment of CDR3 sequences to IMGT reference sequences was used to assign V, D and J gene segments. For a sequence to be retained, at least a six-nucleotide match to both a V gene segment and a J gene segment was required. A rearrangement was called productive if the CDR3 had no stop codons and remained in frame with V and J, and every other rearrangement was called non-productive. CDR3 was defined by IMGT convention, running from the second conserved V-encoded cysteine to the conserved J-encoded phenylalanine. The earlier analysis of fewer than 750 of the donors excluded sequences that lacked an unambiguous match to a single V gene segment. An earlier analysis of 500 to 600 of the donors classified V segments as functional when productive rearrangements were above 56.7% and as segregating when the standard deviation between donors was above 5%. A statistical classification framework was built for diagnosing cytomegalovirus status from the catalog of TCR beta chain sequences. V and J gene assignment, in a later analysis, came from comparing TCR nucleotide sequences with IMGT/GENE-DB human TR gene sequences. Using the TCRdist pipeline, a later analysis assigned CDR3 sequences along with most-parsimonious VDJ recombination scenarios. In a later analysis, each TCR beta chain was defined by its CDR3 amino acid sequence together with its V-gene family, and reads lacking a unique V-gene family were excluded. In a later analysis, 550 to 650 highly shared, low-generation-probability nucleotide sequences were removed to address suspected cross-contamination and a sequencing artifact. In a later analysis, a clonal expansion index was calculated for each public chain from normalized within-repertoire ranks of inferred template counts. A later analysis computed generation probabilities with a VDJ recombination model fitted to out-of-frame rearrangements, and checked the results against IGoR. In a later analysis, TCR-TCR, TCR-HLA and TCR-CMV co-occurrence was scored with hypergeometric tests, and a repertoire-size bias correction was applied to TCR pairs. To estimate false discovery rates, a later analysis permuted the HLA or CMV assignments 20 times. In a later analysis, co-occurring TCRs were grouped with DBSCAN, and TCRdist sequence similarity was added when clustering was performed within HLA-allele-positive subsets. Repertoires with fewer than 30,000 or more than 120,000 public chains were left out of co-occurrence clustering, as were several repertoires with anomalous nucleotide sharing. TCRdb limited this immuneACCESS table to in-frame rearrangements with V and J called. A share of clones is missing; checked studies link under half to unresolved V genes, and the rest is unexplained. The DNA was the basis for D and trimming; V, J and clone size are from that table. In all, the sample holds 110,000 to 150,000 clones, and around a tenth of those were seen once. Jointly, the top ten make up approximately 1.8% of the sample.

The sequencing input was PBMCs. This TCR came from a male donor in good health and CMV-seronegative. The chain is assembled from TRBV7-2 and TRBJ1-2; possibly the D gene is TRBD1, per 5 matching bases. The encoded CDR3 is CASSLGGVGVNYGYTF. Read as DNA, the sequence is TGTGCCAGCAGCTTAGGGGGGGTAGGGGTTAACTATGGCTACACCTTC.